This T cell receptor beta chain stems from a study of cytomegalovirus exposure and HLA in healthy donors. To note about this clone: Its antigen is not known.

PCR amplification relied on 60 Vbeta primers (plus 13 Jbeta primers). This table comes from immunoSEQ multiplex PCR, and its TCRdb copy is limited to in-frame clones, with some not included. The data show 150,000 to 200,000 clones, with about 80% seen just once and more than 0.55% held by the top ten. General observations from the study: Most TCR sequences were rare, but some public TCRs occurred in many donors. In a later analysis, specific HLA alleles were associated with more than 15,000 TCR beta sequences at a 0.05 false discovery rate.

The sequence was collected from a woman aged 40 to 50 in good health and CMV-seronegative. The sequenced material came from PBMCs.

CDR3 sequence: CASRKLGPRLAGEQYF. DNA of the CDR3: TGTGCCAGCAGGAAACTTGGCCCCCGTCTCGCGGGCGAGCAGTACTTC. This chain uses TRBV27 with TRBJ2-7; weak D call: TRBD2 (5 bases). Germline CDR1 MNHEY, CDR2 SMNVEV (reference sequence). The V end was cut by 6 bases, the J end by 6 bases, with 24 bases between. The CDR3 is 16 amino acids.